This TCR beta chain appears in the sequencing data of a study of shared clonotypes between healthy human individuals. Sequenced by immunoSEQ multiplex PCR; TCRdb stores in-frame clones only, minus some. Altogether more than 2 million clones are present, 90% to 95% being singletons, with the ten largest covering about 1.6%. The V and J ends lost 0 bases and 0 bases, in that order; junction bases with no gene match: 11. Per the germline V gene, CDR1 is LGHNA and CDR2 is YSLEER. The CDR3 is 19 residues long. Naive-designated CD8 cells lacked CD45RO, were positively enriched for CCR7, and omitted terminally differentiated effector memory CD45RA+ cells.

J is TRBJ2-3 and V is TRBV4-3; 8 nucleotides line up with TRBD2. The source material was naive CD8+ T cells from PBMCs. The receptor was isolated from a man between 18 and 29 years old in good health. Some clones in this sample may be carry-over from other donors' samples. This CDR3 is CASSQDGSGSWGSTDTQYF. CDR3 DNA: TGCGCCAGCAGCCAAGATGGAAGCGGGAGCTGGGGTAGCACAGATACGCAGTATTTT.